Sequencing of this T cell receptor (beta chain) was carried out in a study of identical twins. The CDR3 runs 14 residues. Germline CDR1 reads LGHNA; CDR2 reads YSLEER. Trimming took 5 bases from V and 5 from J, leaving 15 bases between them. Template switching added a universal primer site; cDNA carried unique molecular identifiers. One entry per CDR3 protein results from TCRdb running MiXCR on the 5' RACE reads. This table holds hundreds of thousands of distinct CDR3 sequences, 20% to 25% found once. Healthy Caucasian individuals made up all the donors. These records were also assigned to another study, of T cells expressing NK-cell markers.

Input material: CD4+ T cells sorted from blood. This sequence originates from a woman aged 18-29 years in good health. The rearrangement uses TRBV4-3 and TRBJ2-5; D might be TRBD2 (7 bases). CDR3 sequence reads: CASSGGGGEETQYF. In DNA, the CDR3 is TGCGCCAGCAGCGGGGGAGGGGGAGAGGAGACCCAGTACTTC.